This TCR beta chain stems from a study of beta chain features in type 1 diabetes. Whole-study findings and limits: Using cDNA template may skew counts toward highly expressing activated cells. Insertions at VDJ junctions were less frequent in type 1 diabetes patients. These patients also deleted more nucleotides at the same junctions. In the patient group, naive, central memory and Treg TCRB repertoires seemed more alike than in the healthy donor group.

As to this clone: The antigen is unknown.

Expressed TCRB transcripts were sequenced after all isolated RNA was converted to cDNA. Data came from immunoSEQ multiplex PCR; TCRdb stores just in-frame clones and leaves some out. The sample consists of about 260,000 clones, 68% of them appearing once. The CDR3 consists of 11 residues. Trimming stripped 5 bases from V and 6 bases from J, with 10 bases between. The germline gives CDR1 GTSNPN, CDR2 SVGIG (reference sequence). This TCR came from a man aged 25-40 years in good health. Source material: naive CD4+ T cells from blood. The genes are TRBV30 and TRBJ1-2; D is perhaps TRBD1 (5 bases). The CDR3 DNA reads TGTGCCTGGGACAGAGACAATGGCTACACCTTC. Translating it yields CAWDRDNGYTF.